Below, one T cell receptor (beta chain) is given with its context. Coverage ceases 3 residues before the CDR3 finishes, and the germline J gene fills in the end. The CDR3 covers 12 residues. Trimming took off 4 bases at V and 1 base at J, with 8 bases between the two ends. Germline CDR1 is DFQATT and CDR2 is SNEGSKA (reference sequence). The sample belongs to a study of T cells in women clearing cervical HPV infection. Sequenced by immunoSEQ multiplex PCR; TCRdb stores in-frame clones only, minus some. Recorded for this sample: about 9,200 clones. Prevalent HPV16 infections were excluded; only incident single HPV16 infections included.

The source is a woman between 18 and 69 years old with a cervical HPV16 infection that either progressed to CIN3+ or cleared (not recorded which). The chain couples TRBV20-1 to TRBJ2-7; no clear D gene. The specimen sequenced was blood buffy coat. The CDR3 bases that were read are TGCAGTGCTAATGGGCAGTCCTACGAG. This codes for CSANGQSYE. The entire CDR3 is CSANGQSYEQYF.